This TCR beta chain was obtained from a study of vaccination and CD4 T cells after COVID-19. Specified treatment: roughly 10-day PBMC culture with coronavirus spike peptide pools or control peptides (ViraFEST assay). ViraFEST expanded antigen-specific T cells with peptide pools, then sequenced TCRs. Turning to this clonotype: Its antigen remains unknown.

Sequence data for DNA of cultured CD4+ T cells were generated by the Oncomine TCR Beta short-read assay. TCRdb ran MiXCR on the PCR reads and lists one entry per CDR3 protein. The sample yields around 19,000 distinct CDR3 sequences, about 40% seen once. Sequenced here: CD4+ T cells from blood, cultured in vitro, sampled after SARS-CoV-2 vaccination. The TCR originated in a human donor who had recovered from COVID-19.

The CDR3 nucleotides are TGTGCCAGCAGCGCGATGGCCCCCTACGAGCAGTACTTC. Protein product: CASSAMAPYEQYF. V gene TRBV7-8 combines with J gene TRBJ2-7, with no clear D. The CDR3 extends over 13 amino acids. Germline CDR1 and CDR2: SGHVS and FQNEAQ. V lost 5 bases, J lost 2 bases, and 10 bases lay in between.